One sample yielded the 29 T cell receptor beta chains listed below, sequenced in a study of memory CD4+ T cells and cytomegalovirus serostatus. Sequencing used immunoSEQ multiplex PCR; TCRdb keeps in-frame clones, though not all of them. The repertoire holds nearly 50,000 clones, with 78% as singletons. Single viable CD3+CD4+CD8-CD45RO+ cells were sorted as the memory CD4+ T cells. The sequenced sample was memory CD4+ T cells from blood. The receptor set was obtained from an adult in good health and CMV-seronegative.

Only a few counts were recorded for this clone. Lacking the conserved final phenylalanine or tryptophan, this CDR3 likely reflects a read error. The DNA is left out, because the CDR3 cannot be placed on it with certainty; the CDR3 is given as TCRdb lists it. The chain has TRBV10-2 and TRBJ1-3. Counting both end residues, the CDR3 totals 10 amino acids. CDR1 and CDR2 (germline): WSHSY, SAAADI. CDR3 residues: CASSESGLYS.

The gene calls are TRBV5-1 and TRBJ1-1; the D gene is possibly TRBD1 (6 bases). Germline CDR1 and CDR2: SGHRS and YFSETQ. The CDR3 has 13 residues. The V end was cut by 0 bases, the J end by 11 bases, with 14 bases between. CDR3 amino acids: CASSLGHRDLAFF. CDR3 in DNA: TGCGCCAGCAGCTTGGGGCACAGGGACCTGGCTTTCTTT. The whole variable domain, filled in from reference TRBV5-1 and TRBJ1-1, reads KAGVTQTPRYLIKTRGQQVTLSCSPISGHRSVSWYQQTPGQGLQFLFEYFSETQRNKGNFPGRFSGRQFSNSRSEMNVSTLELGDSALYLCASSLGHRDLAFFGQGTRLTVV.

The chain uses TRBV27 and TRBJ2-7; 12 bases line up with TRBD2. The CDR3 is made up of 16 amino acids. Germline V gene lookup returns CDR1 MNHEY and CDR2 SMNVEV (reference sequence). Germline trimming cut 3 bases from V and 5 bases from J; bases unmatched to any gene: 8. CDR3 DNA sequence: TGTGCCAGCAGTTTTTCTAGCGGGGGGGCAGGAAACGAGCAGTACTTC. Translated, it gives CASSFSSGGAGNEQYF.

This clone showed up just a few times. V and J are TRBV27 and TRBJ1-1; tentatively, D is TRBD1 (5 bases). The CDR3 length is 16 residues. Trimming left V 6 bases short and J 1 base short, with 18 bases between. Germline V gene data show CDR1 as MNHEY and CDR2 as SMNVEV (reference sequence). The CDR3 region has the DNA TGTGCCAGCAGATTCCGGGAGGTAAGGGGGAACACTGAAGCTTTCTTT. Protein: CASRFREVRGNTEAFF.

The genes are TRBV4-1 and TRBJ1-1; D is ambiguous. With 1 base removed from V and 4 bases from J, the gap between germline ends came to 10 bases. The CDR3 sequence is 14 residues long. Germline V gene data show CDR1 as MGHRA and CDR2 as YSYEKL. The chain's CDR3 is CASSQVGGSTEAFF. DNA for the CDR3: TGCGCCAGCAGCCAAGTAGGAGGGAGCACTGAAGCTTTCTTT.

This clone has only a few counts. The chain joins TRBV2 to TRBJ1-6; weak D call: TRBD1 (6 bases). The CDR3 is made up of 11 amino acids. The V and J ends lost 4 bases and 14 bases respectively, with 9 bases between them. The V gene's germline CDR1 is SNHLY and CDR2 FYNNEI. The CDR3 coding sequence is TGTGCCAGCAGTGTAGAGGGGGCCCTCCACTTT. It encodes CASSVEGALHF.

The genes are TRBV19 and TRBJ1-1; no reliable D call. Germline CDR1 is LNHDA and CDR2 is SQIVND (reference sequence). CDR3 length equals 13 residues. Trimming took off 0 bases at V and 1 base at J, with 3 bases between the two ends. The CDR3 reads CASSIEQNTEAFF. The CDR3 coding sequence is TGTGCCAGTAGTATAGAACAGAACACTGAAGCTTTCTTT.

V and J are TRBV2 and TRBJ2-3, with D unclear. CDR1 is SNHLY and CDR2 is FYNNEI in the germline V gene. Trimming took 6 bases from V and 5 from J, leaving 9 bases between them. The CDR3 runs 12 residues. CDR3 nucleotides: TGTGCCAGCAGCCCGTCGGGAGATACGCAGTATTTT. This codes for CASSPSGDTQYF.

CDR3: CASSYLGQLNTEAFF. CDR3 nucleotide sequence: TGTGCCAGCAGTTACTTGGGACAGCTAAACACTGAAGCTTTCTTT. The V call is TRBV6-6, the J call TRBJ1-1; the match to TRBD1 covers 7 bases. The CDR3 runs 15 residues. The ends lost 1 base at V and 2 bases at J; junction bases unmatched: 4. Per germline, CDR1 MNHNY and CDR2 SVGAGI (reference sequence).

This chain joins TRBV15 and TRBJ2-1, with no clear D. V lost 0 bases and J lost 3, with 12 bases in between. The CDR3 length is 16 residues. The germline V gene has CDR1 LNHNV and CDR2 YYDKDF (reference sequence). The DNA of the CDR3 is TGTGCCACCAGCAGAGAAGAGTCAGTAGGCTACAATGAGCAGTTCTTC. Translated, it gives CATSREESVGYNEQFF. Full variable domain (missing parts from reference TRBV15 and TRBJ2-1): DAMVIQNPRYQVTQFGKPVTLSCSQTLNHNVMYWYQQKSSQAPKLLFHYYDKDFNNEADTPDNFQSRRPNTSFCFLDIRSPGLGDTAMYLCATSREESVGYNEQFFGPGTRLTVL.

The gene calls are TRBV7-9 and TRBJ1-1; 8 nucleotides match TRBD1. Trimming took 4 bases from V and 4 from J; bases not matched to a gene: 11. There are 16 residues in the CDR3. The germline gives CDR1 SEHNR, CDR2 FQNEAQ (reference sequence). The CDR3 spells CASSSRGRGRVTEAFF. The CDR3 DNA reads as TGTGCCAGCAGCTCCAGGGGGCGCGGGAGGGTCACTGAAGCTTTCTTT.

J is TRBJ1-5 and V is TRBV5-5; unclear D gene. CDR3 length equals 13 residues. Per the germline V gene, CDR1 is SGHKS and CDR2 is YYEKEE (reference sequence). V lost 1 base and J lost 1, with 3 bases in between. In nucleotides, the CDR3 is TGTGCCAGCAGCTTGTACAGCAATCAGCCCCAGCATTTT. Translated: CASSLYSNQPQHF.

This chain links TRBV27 with TRBJ2-7, with D hard to call. There are 15 residues in the CDR3. Between the trimmed V and J ends, which lost 3 bases and 5 bases, there was a span of 17 bases. Germline CDR1 is MNHEY and CDR2 is SMNVEV (reference sequence). Written as DNA, the CDR3 is TGTGCCAGCAGTTTTTATTTCGACCCAAGTCACGAGCAGTACTTC. Its translation is CASSFYFDPSHEQYF.

CDR3 sequence reads: CASSLSGAGAPNTEAFF. Written as DNA, the CDR3 is TGTGCCAGCTCACTCTCTGGGGCAGGGGCCCCGAACACTGAAGCTTTCTTT. This chain links TRBV18 with TRBJ1-1, with D maybe TRBD1 (6 bases). Trimming left V 4 bases short and J 1 base short, with 19 bases between. Germline-derived CDR1 and CDR2 are KGHSH and LQKENI. The CDR3 covers 17 residues.

The chain couples TRBV12-2 to TRBJ2-7; the table's D gene call, TRBD2, was not cross checked with the DNA. TRBV12-2 is a pseudogene locus. There are 12 residues in the CDR3. CDR3 in DNA: TGTGCAAGTCGCTTTAGCGCGTACGAGCAGTACTTC. Translating gives CASRFSAYEQYF.

The rearrangement joins TRBV15 to TRBJ2-2; 7 bases are shared with TRBD2. The CDR3 runs to 15 residues. Germline assignment: CDR1 LNHNV and CDR2 YYDKDF (reference sequence). After removal of 5 bases from V and 7 bases from J, the junction contained 10 bases not matched to a gene. CDR3 DNA: TGTGCCACCAGCCGCGGGGGAGTACAGAGCGGGGAGCTGTTTTTT. It codes for CATSRGGVQSGELFF.

The rearrangement links TRBV5-1 to TRBJ1-2, with D maybe TRBD1 (5 bases). The germline V and J ends were trimmed by 0 bases and 5 bases, with 11 bases remaining between them. The CDR3 covers 14 residues. Per germline, CDR1 SGHRS and CDR2 YFSETQ. In DNA form, the CDR3 reads TGCGCCAGCAGCTTGGTTGGCAGGGAGTATGGCTACACCTTC. As protein: CASSLVGREYGYTF.

The chain links TRBV4-1 to TRBJ2-1; 9 bases fit TRBD2. The V gene end was trimmed by 2 bases and the J gene end by 2 bases; junction bases not matched to a gene: 4. This CDR3 has 16 amino acids. CDR1 is MGHRA and CDR2 is YSYEKL in the germline V gene. For the CDR3, the DNA is TGCGCCAGCAGCCAACCTCGGACTAGCGCCTACAATGAGCAGTTCTTC. Protein product: CASSQPRTSAYNEQFF.

The chain recombines TRBV10-3 with TRBJ2-7; the match to TRBD1 covers 8 bases. CDR3 size: 17 residues. CDR1 ENHRY and CDR2 SYGVKD come from the germline V gene. V trimming: 3 bases; J trimming: 1 base; junction bases outside the gene matches: 11. The CDR3 DNA sequence: TGTGCCATCAGTGACCCCAAGCACGGGACAGGATCCTACGAGCAGTACTTC. Translating it yields CAISDPKHGTGSYEQYF.

The gene calls are TRBV4-1 and TRBJ2-5, with TRBD2 identical over 13 bases. In germline, CDR1 is MGHRA, CDR2 YSYEKL. This CDR3 is 17 amino acids long. Unmatched junction bases numbered 7, after V lost 4 bases and J lost 2 bases. The CDR3 here is CASSRTSGGVGQETQYF. The CDR3 region has the DNA TGCGCCAGCAGCCGGACTAGCGGGGGTGTAGGGCAAGAGACCCAGTACTTC.

The J gene is TRBJ2-1, the V gene TRBV25-1, with 14 nucleotides matching TRBD2. The CDR3 is 18 amino acids. V shed 1 base and J 4 bases; nucleotides not matched to a gene: 6. Per germline, CDR1 MGHDK and CDR2 SYGVNS. This CDR3 reads CASSELGTSGRGYNEQFF. The CDR3 bases are TGTGCCAGCAGTGAATTGGGGACTAGCGGGAGAGGATACAATGAGCAGTTCTTC.

This sequence joins TRBV29-1 and TRBJ1-2; D remains ambiguous. Trimming shortened V by 4 bases and J by 4 bases, and 10 bases separated the two germline ends. CDR3 length: 12 amino acids. Germline V gene sequence: CDR1 SQVTM, CDR2 ANQGSEA. CDR3 in amino acids: CSVGVETYGYTF. The CDR3 DNA reads as TGCAGCGTTGGTGTGGAGACCTATGGCTACACCTTC.

The rearrangement joins TRBV5-1 to TRBJ2-7; TRBD2 might be the D (6 bases). The CDR3 has 16 residues. The V end was cut by 4 bases, the J end by 0 bases, with 17 bases between. Germline V lookup: CDR1 SGHRS, CDR2 YFSETQ. CDR3 amino acids: CASSVRLAESSYEQYF. The CDR3 DNA sequence: TGCGCCAGCAGCGTACGCTTAGCGGAGTCCTCCTACGAGCAGTACTTC.

This clone has only one observation. The CDR3 nucleotides read TGTGCCAGCAGAACAGGAGGGGGGCAGGGCTCCTATAATTCACCCCTCCACTTT. This translates into CASRTGGGQGSYNSPLHF. The V and J genes are TRBV7-9 and TRBJ1-6; D is possibly TRBD1 (6 bases). CDR1 and CDR2 (germline): SEHNR, FQNEAQ (reference sequence). The CDR3 spans 18 residues. V was trimmed by 6 bases and J by 0 bases, leaving 18 bases between them. The entire variable domain, with the rest obtained from reference TRBV7-9 and TRBJ1-6, is as follows: DTGVSQNPRHKITKRGQNVTFRCDPISEHNRLYWYRQTLGQGPEFLTYFQNEAQLEKSRLLSDRFSAERPKGSFSTLEIQRTEQGDSAMYLCASRTGGGQGSYNSPLHFGNGTRLTVT.

This clone was detected once. The V call is TRBV7-8, the J call TRBJ1-2, with D possibly matching TRBD1 (5 bases). The V end lost 7 bases, the J end lost 2 bases, and 14 bases lay between the germline ends. Germline V lookup: CDR1 SGHVS, CDR2 FQNEAQ. The CDR3 totals 14 residues. The chain's CDR3 is CASTSGRLNYGYTF. For the CDR3, the DNA is TGTGCCAGCACCTCGGGACGGCTAAACTATGGCTACACCTTC.

V gene TRBV5-4 combines with J gene TRBJ2-7; D might be TRBD2 (7 bases). Germline CDR1 SGHNT, CDR2 YYREEE (reference sequence). This CDR3 spans 15 amino acids. With 3 bases removed from V and 3 bases from J, the gap between germline ends came to 16 bases. The CDR3 protein is CASSSLKGGLYEQYF. CDR3 DNA: TGTGCCAGCAGCTCACTAAAGGGGGGGCTCTACGAGCAGTACTTC.

The rearrangement links TRBV19 to TRBJ1-3; D not certain. Between the trimmed V and J ends, which lost 3 bases and 3 bases, there was a span of 21 bases. This CDR3 region has 18 residues. CDR1 is LNHDA, CDR2 SQIVND, per germline (reference sequence). In DNA form, the CDR3 reads TGTGCCAGTAGTATGGGTCGGTCTTTCACTCTCTTTGGAAACACCATATATTTT. Translation: CASSMGRSFTLFGNTIYF.

In this sample, this clone turned up once. This chain links TRBV4-1 with TRBJ1-4; D gene ambiguous. Trimming left V 9 bases short and J 4 bases short, with 15 bases between. The CDR3 has 14 amino acids. Germline CDR1 is MGHRA and CDR2 is YSYEKL. The CDR3 region is CASTPAGFNEKLFF. CDR3 nucleotides: TGCGCCAGTACTCCGGCGGGGTTTAATGAAAAACTGTTTTTT.

V and J are TRBV6-5 and TRBJ2-2; 8 nucleotides match TRBD1. This CDR3 is built from 16 residues. Germline V gene data show CDR1 as MNHEY and CDR2 as SVGAGI. V shed 2 bases, J shed 1 base, and the junction held 3 bases outside the gene matches. The CDR3 reads CASSYGDRRNTGELFF. The CDR3, as DNA: TGTGCCAGCAGTTACGGGGACAGGCGGAACACCGGGGAGCTGTTTTTT.